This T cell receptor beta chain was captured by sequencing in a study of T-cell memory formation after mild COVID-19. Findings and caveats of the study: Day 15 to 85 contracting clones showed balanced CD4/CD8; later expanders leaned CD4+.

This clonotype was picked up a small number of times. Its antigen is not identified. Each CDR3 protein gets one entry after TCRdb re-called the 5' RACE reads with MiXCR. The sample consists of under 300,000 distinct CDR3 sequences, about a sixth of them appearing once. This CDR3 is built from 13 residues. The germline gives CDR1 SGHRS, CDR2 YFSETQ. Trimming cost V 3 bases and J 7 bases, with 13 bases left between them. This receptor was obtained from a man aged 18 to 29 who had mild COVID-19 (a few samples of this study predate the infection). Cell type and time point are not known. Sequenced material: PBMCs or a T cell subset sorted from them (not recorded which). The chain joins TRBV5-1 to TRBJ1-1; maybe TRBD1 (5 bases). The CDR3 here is CASSWAGRNEAFF. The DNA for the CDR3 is TGCGCCAGCAGCTGGGCAGGGAGGAATGAAGCTTTCTTT.